Listed here are 2 T cell receptor beta chains from one sample, sequenced in a study of blood T cell repertoires in COVID-19. TCRdb's table, derived via immunoSEQ multiplex PCR, lists solely in-frame clones and lacks some. The sample lists 300,000 to 400,000 clones; 87% were seen once. Material: peripheral blood. The receptors were sampled from a woman in her fifties or sixties with COVID-19, enrolled during active disease.

V gene TRBV19 combines with J gene TRBJ2-7; 10 nucleotides line up with TRBD2. The CDR3 length is 15 residues. Germline CDR1 is LNHDA and CDR2 is SQIVND (reference sequence). Trimming removed 6 bases from V and 5 bases from J; junction bases left unmatched: 10. CDR3 region: CASSKSGGALDEQYF. Here the CDR3 DNA reads TGTGCCAGTAGCAAGAGCGGGGGGGCCTTAGACGAGCAGTACTTC.

The chain has TRBV30 and TRBJ2-5; TRBD2 matches at 7 bases. Germline V gene data show CDR1 as GTSNPN and CDR2 as SVGIG (reference sequence). The CDR3 spans 14 residues. V trimming: 3 bases; J trimming: 5 bases; junction bases outside the gene matches: 9. The CDR3 coding sequence is TGTGCCTGGAGGGACCGGGGGGTCGGGGAGACCCAGTACTTC. It specifies CAWRDRGVGETQYF.